The clone carrying this T cell receptor (beta chain) was counted ten times or more. Its antigen is unknown. The germline CDR1 and CDR2 sequences are DFQATT and SNEGSKA (reference sequence). V was pared by 2 bases and J by 10 bases, with 36 bases between. This CDR3 is 20 amino acids long. This entry comes from a study of regulatory T cells in long-lasting Graves disease. Broader study findings: Patients whose Graves' disease persisted exhibited lower TCR diversity than those newly diagnosed. Those with persistent disease had in common more public clonotypes (about 2,500) than new patients (approximately 890).

Time point: newly diagnosed GD, antithyroid drugs for less than 3 months. The TCR library used RNA extracted from PBMCs. HTBI primers from iRepertoire and Arm-PCR of CDR3 regions yielded the TCR beta libraries. TCRdb re-called the multiplex PCR reads through MiXCR, storing one row per CDR3 protein. The sample lists approximately 250,000 distinct CDR3 sequences, 15% to 20% occurring once. The V gene is TRBV20-1, the J gene TRBJ2-1; D possibly uses TRBD1 or TRBD2 (5 bases each). The starting material was peripheral blood mononuclear cells (PBMCs), obtained at new diagnosis, from a patient treated with antithyroid drugs. The clonotype comes from a female donor with Graves disease. The CDR3 DNA sequence: TGCAGTGCTAGACCCTGGGCGGGTGGAAGTGTGGGGACGGGTGGAAGGGAGCAGTTCTTC. This codes for CSARPWAGGSVGTGGREQFF.